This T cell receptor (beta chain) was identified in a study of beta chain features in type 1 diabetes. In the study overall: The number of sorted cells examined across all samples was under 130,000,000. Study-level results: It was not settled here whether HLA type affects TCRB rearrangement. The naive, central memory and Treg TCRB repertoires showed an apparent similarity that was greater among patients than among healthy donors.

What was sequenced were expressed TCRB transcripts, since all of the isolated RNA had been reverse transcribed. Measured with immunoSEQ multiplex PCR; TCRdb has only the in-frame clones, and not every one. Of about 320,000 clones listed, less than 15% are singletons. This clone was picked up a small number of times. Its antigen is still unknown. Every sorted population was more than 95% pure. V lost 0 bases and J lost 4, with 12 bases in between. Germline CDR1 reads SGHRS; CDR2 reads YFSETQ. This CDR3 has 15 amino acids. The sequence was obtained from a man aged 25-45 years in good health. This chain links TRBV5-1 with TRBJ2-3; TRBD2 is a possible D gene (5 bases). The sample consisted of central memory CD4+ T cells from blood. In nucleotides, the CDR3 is TGCGCCAGCAGCTTGGCGGCCCCCGGGGCAGATACGCAGTATTTT. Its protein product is CASSLAAPGADTQYF.